Here is one T cell receptor (beta chain) with its context. The source of the sample is a study of blood T cell repertoires in COVID-19. Study-wide context: Sample material is recorded as cDNA or gDNA derived from T cells, B-cell-depleted T cells, or PBMCs.

The V end lost 3 bases, the J end lost 2 bases, and 11 bases lay between the germline ends. The CDR3 totals 15 residues. Germline V gene data show CDR1 as MDHEN and CDR2 as SYDVKM. Here immunoSEQ multiplex PCR was the method, and the copy in TCRdb shows in-frame clones only, minus some. The sample records some 99,000 clones, roughly nine tenths being singletons. The sample taken for sequencing was peripheral blood. This sequence was found in a man in his 70s with acute or convalescent COVID-19. The chain has TRBV28 and TRBJ1-5, with D unresolved. The CDR3 sequence: CASSFRASGNQPQHF. The DNA of the CDR3 is TGTGCCAGCAGTTTTAGAGCATCTGGCAATCAGCCCCAGCATTTT.